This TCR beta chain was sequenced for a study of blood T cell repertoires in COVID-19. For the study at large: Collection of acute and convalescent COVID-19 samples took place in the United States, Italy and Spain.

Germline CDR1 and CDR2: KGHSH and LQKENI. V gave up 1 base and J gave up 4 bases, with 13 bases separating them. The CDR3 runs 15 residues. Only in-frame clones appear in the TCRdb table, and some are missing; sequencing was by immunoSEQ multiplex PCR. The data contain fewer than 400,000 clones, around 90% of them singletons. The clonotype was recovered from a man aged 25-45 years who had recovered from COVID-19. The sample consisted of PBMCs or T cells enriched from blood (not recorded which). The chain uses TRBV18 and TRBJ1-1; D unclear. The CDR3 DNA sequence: TGTGCCAGCTCACCACGGGGAGGGCAGATCACTGAAGCTTTCTTT. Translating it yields CASSPRGGQITEAFF.